Below, one TCR beta chain is given with its context. The CDR3 is 16 amino acids. Germline V gene sequence: CDR1 MGHRA, CDR2 YSYEKL. V dropped 0 bases and J dropped 8 bases, with 17 bases sitting between them. This sample is drawn from a study of blood T cell repertoires in COVID-19. Study as a whole: COVID-19 samples, acute and convalescent, were from the United States, Italy and Spain.

The table came from immunoSEQ multiplex PCR; TCRdb's copy has only in-frame clones and leaves some out. The data hold roughly 340,000 clones, with 89% observed a single time. The specimen was peripheral blood. The source of this sequence is a woman aged 30 to 39 with COVID-19, enrolled during active disease. The chain combines TRBV4-1 with TRBJ2-1; TRBD2 might be the D (7 bases). The CDR3 loop reads CASSQDRGEGYYEQFF. CDR3 sequence (DNA): TGCGCCAGCAGCCAAGATAGGGGGGAGGGATACTATGAGCAGTTCTTC.